This T cell receptor beta chain was profiled in a study of blood T cell repertoires in COVID-19 (dated by TCRdb to 2018 to 2020). At the level of the whole study: Samples covering the acute and convalescent phases of COVID-19 were provided by collaborators in the United States, Italy and Spain. The material from the prospective study consisted of cDNA or gDNA derived from T cells, B-cell-depleted T cells, or PBMCs. Subjects who had been exposed to COVID-19, were actively infected with it, or had recovered from it provided the deeply sampled blood TCRbeta repertoires that made up the dataset. A freely available public database, intended as a resource for researchers studying the immune response to SARS-CoV-2, is where the repertoires were released. Samples were obtained from the ongoing ImmuneRACE study (first 160 participants) and from some 1,300 subjects provided by 6 global collaborators. A de-identified subject ID, COVID-19 status, age in years and sex were almost always included in the sample metadata. Where available, HLA class I and class II types were obtained from metadata supplied by the sample provider rather than from assay-based typing. The paper as a whole reports these results and caveats: Clinical and demographic metadata were provided uncurated, with the amount varying by source and participant.

Details on this clone: The clone's antigen remains unknown. No base quality information exists; no much larger clone differs at one position.

TCRbeta CDR3 regions were amplified from genomic DNA by means of the immunoSEQ Assay, a bias-controlled multiplex PCR. The study's processing was this. Within the assay, amplification of reference gene primers was used to estimate how many nucleated cells each sample contained. Sequence reads were collapsed and filtered to measure the absolute abundance of every unique TCRbeta CDR3 rearrangement. Productive Simpson clonality was computed per sample as the square root of Simpson's diversity index over productive rearrangements. The table comes from immuneACCESS by way of TCRdb, which keeps in-frame sequences with V and J called. Part of the clones is missing from these tables; in studies checked, under half for an unresolved V gene and the rest for unknown reasons. Clone size and V and J calls were adopted from that table, with D and trimming inferred from the DNA. The sample profile shows approximately 14,000 clones; 85% to 90% of them were found once. The leading ten clones occupy 2.4% of the sample.

Sequences SGDLS (CDR1) and YYNGEE (CDR2) are obtained from the germline V gene. Deletion took 3 bases off V and 7 bases off J, with a span of 22 bases between the germline ends. Measured from the cysteine to the phenylalanine, the CDR3 is 17 residues long. Of all the DNA, just the CDR3 is kept, 51 bases in frame from base 1. The collaborating institutions used their own protocols to collect whole blood in K2EDTA tubes. For TCRbeta analysis, collaborator samples were shipped as frozen whole blood, as isolated PBMCs, or as DNA extracted from either sample type. The sample taken for sequencing was peripheral blood. The TCR sequence derives from a woman in her 70s in a cohort sampled during active or convalescent COVID-19. The chain employs TRBV9 and TRBJ1-4, with no reliable assignment of the D segment. In nucleotide form, the sequence is TGTGCCAGCAGCGCCCCTCGAGGGAGGGATCCCACTGAAAAACTGTTTTTT. Translated, this gives CASSAPRGRDPTEKLFF.